A selection of T cell receptor beta chains follows, all from one sample in a study of CD8 T cells in Susac syndrome. TCRdb called the immunoSEQ multiplex PCR reads again in MiXCR, with one record for every CDR3 protein. Here the sample spans more than 110,000 distinct CDR3 sequences, roughly 94% being singletons. Material for sequencing was CD8+ T cells from PBMCs. The receptors come from a human donor in good health. The CDR3 runs from the conserved cysteine through the conserved F or W. D genes are given only for firm matches. Size tells how often a clone was seen (once, few, many) or the class of an expanded clone, and some rows leave it out.

TRBV7-8,TRBJ1-4,-,once,CASSLYGRTTNEKLFF,TGTGCCAGCAGCTTGTATGGTCGGACCACTAATGAAAAACTGTTTTTT
TRBV3-1,TRBJ2-5,-,-,CASRPQGETQYF,TGTGCCAGCCGGCCCCAAGGGGAGACCCAGTACTTC
TRBV20-1,TRBJ1-5,TRBD1,-,CSARLGTVGEKYQPQHF,TGCAGTGCTAGACTCGGGACAGTCGGAGAGAAGTATCAGCCCCAGCATTTT
TRBV29-1,TRBJ2-7,TRBD1,-,CSVAGFWDRAHEQYF,TGCAGCGTTGCCGGTTTCTGGGACAGGGCTCACGAGCAGTACTTC
TRBV29-1,TRBJ1-1,-,-,CSVLPEAFF,TGCAGCGTCCTACCTGAAGCTTTCTTT
TRBV6-5,TRBJ2-1,TRBD1,-,CASSWRQGRNEQFF,TGTGCCAGCAGCTGGCGACAGGGACGTAATGAGCAGTTCTTC
TRBV30,TRBJ1-1,-,-,CAWRTGAHEAFF,TGTGCCTGGAGAACGGGAGCCCATGAAGCTTTCTTT
TRBV6-1,TRBJ2-5,TRBD2,-,CASWTSVETQYF,TGTGCCAGCTGGACTAGCGTAGAGACCCAGTACTTC
TRBV29-1,TRBJ2-1,-,-,CSVPYMSEQFF,TGCAGCGTCCCATATATGAGTGAGCAGTTCTTC
TRBV20-1,TRBJ2-5,TRBD2,-,CSARERAGGPKTQYF,TGCAGTGCTAGAGAAAGGGCGGGAGGGCCGAAGACCCAGTACTTC
TRBV27,TRBJ1-1,-,-,CASSSTRTVNTEAFF,TGTGCCAGCAGTTCAACAAGGACGGTAAACACTGAAGCTTTCTTT
TRBV12-3/TRBV12-4,TRBJ2-1,-,-,CASSLVATNEQFF,TGTGCCAGCAGTTTAGTAGCGACGAATGAGCAGTTCTTC
TRBV30,TRBJ2-7,-,-,CAWSLKPYEQYF,TGTGCCTGGAGTTTAAAACCCTACGAGCAGTACTTC
TRBV29-1,TRBJ2-7,-,-,CSVGIGGTYEQYF,TGCAGCGTCGGGATAGGAGGGACCTACGAGCAGTACTTC
TRBV12-3/TRBV12-4,TRBJ2-7,TRBD1,-,CASSHPTGFNEQYF,TGTGCCAGCAGCCATCCGACAGGGTTCAACGAGCAGTACTTC
TRBV27,TRBJ1-2,TRBD1,-,CASKQTGGSYGYTF,TGTGCCAGCAAGCAAACAGGGGGCAGCTATGGCTACACCTTC
TRBV12-3/TRBV12-4,TRBJ1-5,-,-,CASSLRGKFTAQHF,TGTGCCAGCAGTTTAAGAGGGAAGTTTACGGCCCAGCATTTT
TRBV3-1,TRBJ2-2,TRBD2,-,CASSQEAGGWTGELFF,TGTGCCAGCAGCCAGGAAGCGGGAGGATGGACCGGGGAGCTGTTTTTT
TRBV24-1,TRBJ2-3,-,-,CATSDLGGTEERDTQYF,TGTGCCACCAGTGACCTAGGGGGGACAGAGGAGAGAGATACGCAGTATTTT
TRBV18,TRBJ1-1,-,-,CASSPPGGPIEAFF,TGTGCCAGCTCACCACCGGGAGGGCCAATCGAAGCTTTCTTT
TRBV27,TRBJ1-5,-,-,CASSLGSNQPQHF,TGTGCCAGCAGTTTGGGTAGCAATCAGCCCCAGCATTTT
TRBV9,TRBJ2-2,-,-,CASSGTGANTGELFF,TGTGCCAGCAGCGGCACAGGAGCTAACACCGGGGAGCTGTTTTTT
TRBV20-1,TRBJ1-2,TRBD1,-,CSAPRGLGYGYTF,TGCAGTGCTCCCAGGGGGCTCGGCTATGGCTACACCTTC
TRBV4-3,TRBJ2-2,-,-,CASSQVAQTGELFF,TGCGCCAGCAGCCAAGTGGCCCAGACCGGGGAGCTGTTTTTT
TRBV19,TRBJ2-7,TRBD2,-,CASGLAGSYEQYF,TGTGCCAGCGGACTAGCGGGCTCCTACGAGCAGTACTTC
TRBV13,TRBJ2-4,TRBD2,-,CASSQRTSGTTVYF,TGTGCCAGCAGCCAGCGGACTAGCGGGACGACCGTGTACTTC
TRBV4-3,TRBJ2-1,-,-,CASSQDSRGLSYNEQFF,TGCGCCAGCAGCCAAGACTCTCGCGGGCTATCCTACAATGAGCAGTTCTTC
TRBV20-1,TRBJ1-1,-,-,CSARRGMNTEAFF,TGCAGTGCTAGACGGGGGATGAACACTGAAGCTTTCTTT
TRBV12-3/TRBV12-4,TRBJ2-1,-,-,CASSLDPHRQVHEQFF,TGTGCCAGCAGTTTGGATCCCCATCGACAGGTCCATGAGCAGTTCTTC
TRBV30,TRBJ2-7,TRBD1,-,CASTGTEPVEQYF,TGTGCCTCTACCGGGACAGAACCCGTCGAGCAGTACTTC
TRBV29-1,TRBJ2-7,-,once,CSVEVAYEQYF,TGCAGCGTTGAAGTAGCCTACGAGCAGTACTTC
TRBV24-1,TRBJ2-1,TRBD2,-,CATSDPTSGGTIEQFF,TGTGCCACCAGTGATCCGACTAGCGGGGGGACTATTGAGCAGTTCTTC
TRBV29-1,TRBJ1-2,-,-,CSVLETDYGYTF,TGCAGCGTGCTAGAGACCGACTATGGCTACACCTTC
TRBV7-9,TRBJ2-7,TRBD2,-,CASRLAGVNEQYF,TGTGCCAGCAGGCTAGCGGGTGTAAACGAGCAGTACTTC
TRBV9,TRBJ2-3,-,-,CASSVNRGGTDTQYF,TGTGCCAGCAGCGTAAATAGGGGCGGTACAGATACGCAGTATTTT
TRBV7-2,TRBJ2-3,-,-,CASSPSPWASSTDTQYF,TGTGCCAGCAGCCCAAGTCCTTGGGCGAGTAGCACAGATACGCAGTATTTT
TRBV30,TRBJ2-7,-,-,CAQDNSYEQYF,TGTGCCCAAGACAACTCCTACGAGCAGTACTTC
TRBV6-5,TRBJ2-1,-,-,CASSYSKAQEQFF,TGTGCCAGCAGTTACTCGAAGGCTCAGGAGCAGTTCTTC
TRBV9,TRBJ2-7,-,-,CASSVGDLYEQYF,TGTGCCAGCAGCGTAGGAGATCTCTACGAGCAGTACTTC
TRBV20-1,TRBJ2-1,TRBD2,-,CSARGYSGRANYNEQFF,TGCAGTGCTAGAGGTTATAGCGGGAGGGCCAACTACAATGAGCAGTTCTTC
TRBV20-1,TRBJ2-3,-,once,CSARFRNQYYGTDTQYF,TGCAGTGCTAGATTTCGCAACCAATATTACGGCACAGATACGCAGTATTTT